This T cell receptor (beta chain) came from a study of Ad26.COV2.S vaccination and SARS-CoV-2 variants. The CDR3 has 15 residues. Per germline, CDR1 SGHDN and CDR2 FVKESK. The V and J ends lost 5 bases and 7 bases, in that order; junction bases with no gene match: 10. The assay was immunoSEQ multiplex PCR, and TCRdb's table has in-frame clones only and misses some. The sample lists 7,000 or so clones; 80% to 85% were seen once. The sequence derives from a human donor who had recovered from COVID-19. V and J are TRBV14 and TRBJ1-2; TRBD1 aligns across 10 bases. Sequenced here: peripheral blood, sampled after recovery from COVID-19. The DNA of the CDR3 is TGTGCCAGCAGCTATCCGGGACAGGGGACCTTTGGCTACACCTTC. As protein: CASSYPGQGTFGYTF.